This TCR beta chain stems from a study of shared clonotypes between healthy human individuals. V shed 4 bases and J 5 bases; nucleotides not matched to a gene: 5. There are 16 residues in the CDR3. CDR1 and CDR2 from the germline V gene are KGHSH and LQKENI. Produced via immunoSEQ multiplex PCR; TCRdb's table is partial and in-frame only. The sample records approximately 530,000 clones, about 95% being singletons. The chain joins TRBV18 to TRBJ2-7, with 16 bases matching TRBD2. The receptor comes from a woman in her 30s in good health. Sequenced material: naive CD4+ T cells sorted from blood. Subset given: CD45RA+ positively selected. CDR3 DNA sequence: TGTGCCAGCTCACTAGGGACTAGCGGGAGGGCCGACGAGCAGTACTTC. This translates into CASSLGTSGRADEQYF. Full variable domain (missing parts from reference TRBV18 and TRBJ2-7): NAGVMQNPRHLVRRRGQEARLRCSPMKGHSHVYWYRQLPEEGLKFMVYLQKENIIDESGMPKERFSAEFPKEGPSILRIQQVVRGDSAAYFCASSLGTSGRADEQYFGPGTRLTVT.